The 22 T cell receptor beta chains listed next were all sequenced from one sample in a study of control samples from healthy donors and cancer patients. Sequencing was performed with immunoSEQ multiplex PCR; in TCRdb, only in-frame clones are kept and a portion is missing. Of about 120,000 clones in the sample, about nine tenths were seen once. Sequencing was performed on blood. The source is a man in his forties or fifties in good health.

The chain has TRBV24-1 and TRBJ1-5, with D uncertain. Deletions cut 10 bases from V and 2 bases from J, with 14 bases between. The germline CDR1 and CDR2 sequences are KGHDR and SFDVKD. The CDR3 has 14 amino acids. CDR3 sequence: CATGASGGNQPQHF. Written as DNA, the CDR3 is TGTGCCACGGGAGCCTCTGGGGGCAATCAGCCCCAGCATTTT.

J is TRBJ2-1 and V is TRBV14, with D possibly matching TRBD2 (5 bases). The CDR3 is 15 residues long. V was cut by 2 bases and J by 3 bases, with 11 bases left in between. CDR1 SGHDN and CDR2 FVKESK come from the germline V gene. CDR3 nucleotides: TGTGCCAGCAGCCAAACAGCGGTGAACTACAATGAGCAGTTCTTC. Its protein is CASSQTAVNYNEQFF.

The rearrangement links TRBV25-1 to TRBJ1-2; a possible D gene is TRBD1 (6 bases). Deletions cut 4 bases from V and 5 bases from J, with 11 bases between. Germline values: CDR1 MGHDK, CDR2 SYGVNS. This CDR3 has 13 residues. The CDR3 sequence: CASSGQGLYGYTF. The DNA for the CDR3 is TGTGCCAGCAGTGGCCAGGGGTTGTATGGCTACACCTTC.

The chain has TRBV9 and TRBJ2-1; 10 positions match TRBD1. Unmatched junction bases numbered 6, after V lost 3 bases and J lost 6 bases. This CDR3 has 15 amino acids. Germline values: CDR1 SGDLS, CDR2 YYNGEE. The CDR3 DNA sequence: TGTGCCAGCAGCGCGGTGGGACAGGGGTTCAATGAGCAGTTCTTC. Residues: CASSAVGQGFNEQFF.

The chain joins TRBV5-4 to TRBJ2-2; D unclear. CDR3 length: 16 amino acids. Germline CDR1 SGHNT, CDR2 YYREEE (reference sequence). Trimming shortened V by 0 bases and J by 0 bases, and 9 bases separated the two germline ends. The CDR3 sequence: CASSLGLGANTGELFF. The DNA of the CDR3 is TGTGCCAGCAGCTTGGGGCTAGGCGCGAACACCGGGGAGCTGTTTTTT.

This clone appeared a few times. J is TRBJ2-2 and V is TRBV7-2; the D gene is possibly TRBD2 (6 bases). Per germline, CDR1 SGHTA and CDR2 FQGNSA. Trimming cost V 0 bases and J 0 bases, with 14 bases left between them. The CDR3 length is 18 residues. The CDR3 DNA is TGTGCCAGCAGCTTAGCGCGGGGTAGCCGTGCGAACACCGGGGAGCTGTTTTTT. Translated: CASSLARGSRANTGELFF.

V and J are TRBV5-4 and TRBJ1-1; TRBD1 might be the D (6 bases). This CDR3 contains 14 residues. In germline, CDR1 is SGHNT, CDR2 YYREEE (reference sequence). V was shortened by 2 bases and J by 1 base, with 9 bases between the two germline ends. DNA for the CDR3: TGTGCCAGCAGCTTCGGACAGTCGAACACTGAAGCTTTCTTT. It codes for CASSFGQSNTEAFF.

This chain connects TRBV4-2 to TRBJ1-4; 9 bases fit TRBD1. The germline V gene encodes CDR1 LGHNA and CDR2 YNFKEQ. V trimming: 1 base; J trimming: 5 bases; junction bases outside the gene matches: 2. This CDR3 comprises 15 residues. The CDR3 spells CASSQAGQGNEKLFF. The DNA for the CDR3 is TGTGCCAGCAGCCAAGCGGGACAGGGAAATGAAAAACTGTTTTTT.

J is TRBJ1-3 and V is TRBV5-1; the D gene is possibly TRBD1 (5 bases). Trimming stripped 0 bases from V and 3 bases from J, with 13 bases between. Per germline, CDR1 SGHRS and CDR2 YFSETQ. The CDR3 is 16 residues long. As DNA, the CDR3 is TGCGCCAGCAGCTTGGGGGCAGGGTCCGGTGGAAACACCATATATTTT. This translates into CASSLGAGSGGNTIYF.

In its sample, this clone was seen a few times. The CDR3 reads CASSTGSPMNTEAFF. For the CDR3, the DNA is TGTGCCAGCAGCACTGGGTCGCCGATGAACACTGAAGCTTTCTTT. This rearrangement joins TRBV7-9 to TRBJ1-1; D is uncertain. V lost 5 bases and J lost 0, with 13 bases in between. CDR3 length equals 15 residues. Germline CDR1 SEHNR, CDR2 FQNEAQ (reference sequence).

V usage is TRBV11-2 and J usage is TRBJ2-7; tentatively, D is TRBD2 (7 bases). The CDR3 covers 12 residues. V lost 8 bases and J 0 bases, leaving 8 bases between the germline ends. The germline CDR1 and CDR2 sequences are SGHAT and FQNNGV. The CDR3 sequence is CASRGASYEQYF. The CDR3 coding sequence is TGTGCCAGCCGGGGGGCCTCCTACGAGCAGTACTTC.

As DNA, the CDR3 is TGTGCCAGCACCCCCAGCCCCACGACATTCGAGACAGATACGCAGTATTTT. This translates into CASTPSPTTFETDTQYF. V usage is TRBV5-4 and J usage is TRBJ2-3; D is unclear. The V gene lost 6 bases and the J gene lost 3 bases, with 23 bases spanning the gap. CDR3 length equals 17 residues. Germline assignment: CDR1 SGHNT and CDR2 YYREEE (reference sequence).

This rearrangement joins TRBV2 to TRBJ2-7, with TRBD1 matching 11 bases. The CDR3 totals 16 residues. V was clipped by 1 base and J by 2 bases; unmatched bases: 4. The germline gives CDR1 SNHLY, CDR2 FYNNEI. CDR3 loop: CASSEVEGQGAYEQYF. The CDR3 nucleotides are TGTGCCAGCAGTGAAGTAGAGGGACAGGGGGCCTACGAGCAGTACTTC.

V usage is TRBV11-2 and J usage is TRBJ2-3; D possibly corresponds to TRBD2 (6 bases). CDR3 size: 14 residues. Trimming took 5 bases from V and 2 from J, leaving 11 bases between them. CDR1 and CDR2 (germline): SGHAT, FQNNGV. CDR3 DNA: TGTGCCAGCAGCCCGGGACTTACCACAGATACGCAGTATTTT. This sequence encodes CASSPGLTTDTQYF.

V gene TRBV25-1 combines with J gene TRBJ2-7; D uncertain. The germline gives CDR1 MGHDK, CDR2 SYGVNS. V lost 0 bases to trimming and J lost 4 bases, with 7 bases between them. The CDR3 consists of 13 residues. CDR3 nucleotides: TGTGCCAGCAGTGAATATATTGTATACGAGCAGTACTTC. Protein: CASSEYIVYEQYF.

This chain uses TRBV6-2 or TRBV6-3 with TRBJ2-7; 10 nucleotides line up with TRBD1. V was pared by 5 bases and J by 2 bases, with 6 bases of the junction left unmatched. The CDR3 has 15 residues. Germline loops: CDR1 MNHEY, CDR2 SVGEGT. The CDR3 DNA follows: TGTGCCAGCAGTACAGCCGGGACAGGGGCCTACGAGCAGTACTTC. Its protein product is CASSTAGTGAYEQYF.

The CDR3 spells CAWGQQGRDGYTF. CDR3 coding DNA: TGTGCCTGGGGCCAACAGGGAAGGGATGGCTACACCTTC. V gene TRBV30 combines with J gene TRBJ1-2; D might be TRBD1 (6 bases). With 5 bases removed from V and 6 bases from J, the gap between germline ends came to 16 bases. Germline V gives CDR1 GTSNPN, CDR2 SVGIG (reference sequence). CDR3 length: 13 residues.

The chain has TRBV7-3 and TRBJ2-2; tentative D call: TRBD2 (6 bases). This CDR3 is 17 amino acids long. The germline V and J ends were trimmed by 5 bases and 0 bases, with 16 bases remaining between them. Germline V gene sequence: CDR1 SGHTA, CDR2 FQGTGA. The CDR3: CASSTTRGSANTGELFF. Written as DNA, the CDR3 is TGTGCCAGCAGCACCACGCGGGGATCCGCGAACACCGGGGAGCTGTTTTTT.

The rearrangement links TRBV27 to TRBJ1-5; 8 bases map to TRBD1. CDR1 is MNHEY, CDR2 SMNVEV, per germline (reference sequence). The CDR3 has 15 residues. V shed 9 bases and J 0 bases; nucleotides not matched to a gene: 7. CDR3 sequence: CASTGGWFSNQPQHF. The CDR3 DNA is TGTGCCAGTACAGGGGGTTGGTTTAGCAATCAGCCCCAGCATTTT.

V and J are TRBV29-1 and TRBJ2-1; 11 bases agree with TRBD2. The CDR3 runs to 13 residues. V was pared by 5 bases and J by 8 bases, with 5 bases of the junction left unmatched. Per germline, CDR1 SQVTM and CDR2 ANQGSEA. The CDR3 DNA reads TGCAGCGTTCTAGCGGGGGGCTCACATGAGCAGTTCTTC. It translates to CSVLAGGSHEQFF.

The genes are TRBV5-5 and TRBJ1-1; D is ambiguous. Germline CDR1 and CDR2: SGHKS and YYEKEE (reference sequence). Trimming left V 0 bases short and J 1 base short, with 10 bases between. This CDR3 contains 15 residues. Here the CDR3 reads CASSLGARRNTEAFF. The DNA for the CDR3 is TGTGCCAGCAGCTTGGGGGCCAGGAGGAACACTGAAGCTTTCTTT.

The rearrangement links TRBV2 to TRBJ1-4; D gene unclear. Per the germline V gene, CDR1 is SNHLY and CDR2 is FYNNEI. This CDR3 is built from 14 residues. V was trimmed by 5 bases and J by 2 bases, leaving 9 bases between them. This CDR3 reads CASSPRGTNEKLFF. For the CDR3, the DNA is TGTGCCAGCAGTCCTCGCGGGACTAATGAAAAACTGTTTTTT. The variable domain in full, with the rest retrieved from reference TRBV2 and TRBJ1-4, is EPEVTQTPSHQVTQMGQEVILRCVPISNHLYFYWYRQILGQKVEFLVSFYNNEISEKSEIFDDQFSVERPDGSNFTLKIRSTKLEDSAMYFCASSPRGTNEKLFFGSGTQLSVL.